Listed below are T cell receptor beta chains from one sample, sequenced in a study of blood T cell repertoires in COVID-19. Some clones are missing from TCRdb's copy, which holds only in-frame ones; the method was immunoSEQ multiplex PCR. This sample has 65,000 to 85,000 clones; around 90% occur once, and the top ten carry under 13%. The sample taken for sequencing was peripheral blood. Source of these receptors: a woman younger than 35 with acute or convalescent COVID-19. Each CDR3 is given with its conserved first and last residue. The D gene is left open where the match is weak. Size values are once, few and many counts, or a class for expanded clones, and some rows have none.

.,TRBD1,TRBJ2-3,TRBV7-2,TGTGCCAGCAGCTTAACAGGGGGCGCCGGCACAGATACGCAGTATTTT,CASSLTGGAGTDTQYF
few,TRBD1,TRBJ1-1,TRBV5-1,TGCGCCAGCAGCTTGGACCGGGACAGGGTCTCCCTAAACACTGAAGCTTTCTTT,CASSLDRDRVSLNTEAFF
once,TRBD1,TRBJ1-2,TRBV7-9,TGTGCCAGCAGACCAGGCGGGACAGGGACTGGCTACACCTTC,CASRPGGTGTGYTF
.,.,TRBJ2-2,TRBV2,TGTGCCAGCAGTTTCCTCGGGAGTAACACCGGGGAGCTGTTTTTT,CASSFLGSNTGELFF
once,.,TRBJ1-3,TRBV6-5,TGTGCCAGCACCCTCCAGGGAAGTGGAAACACCATATATTTT,CASTLQGSGNTIYF
.,.,TRBJ1-1,TRBV27,TGTGCCAGCAGTTTATCGCAGGGCTTGAACACTGAAGCTTTCTTT,CASSLSQGLNTEAFF
.,TRBD1,TRBJ2-7,TRBV4-1,TGCGCCAGCAGCCAAGCTCTGACTTCCGGGACAGGGGACTACGAGCAGTACTTC,CASSQALTSGTGDYEQYF
.,TRBD2,TRBJ2-7,TRBV5-1,TGCGCCAGCAGCGTGGGACTAGCGGGAGGGCCCTACGAGCAGTACTTC,CASSVGLAGGPYEQYF
.,.,TRBJ2-3,TRBV12-3/TRBV12-4,TGTGCCAGCAGGGAGGCAGATACGCAGTATTTT,CASREADTQYF
.,.,TRBJ1-5,TRBV6-5,TGTGCCAGCAGCACTTATAGCAATCAGCCCCAGCATTTT,CASSTYSNQPQHF
.,.,TRBJ1-4,TRBV7-9,TGTGCCAGCAGCTTAAGGTTACAGAGTGGAGAAAAACTGTTTTTT,CASSLRLQSGEKLFF
.,.,TRBJ1-1,TRBV7-9,TGTGCCAGCATCCAGGGGCCAAAAGGGAACACTGAAGCTTTCTTT,CASIQGPKGNTEAFF
.,TRBD2,TRBJ2-3,TRBV6-2/TRBV6-3,TGTGCCAGCAGTCCCGGGACTAGCGGGAGGAGTGGAGATACGCAGTATTTT,CASSPGTSGRSGDTQYF
.,.,TRBJ2-1,TRBV7-2,TGTGCCAGCAGCTTAGTACTACTTGAGCAGTTCTTC,CASSLVLLEQFF
.,TRBD1,TRBJ1-4,TRBV6-5,TGTGCCAGCAGACTATATACAGGGGTTGAGGAAAAACTGTTTTTT,CASRLYTGVEEKLFF
.,.,TRBJ1-2,TRBV5-1,TGCGCCAGCAGCCCACAGGACCTACTCTATGGCTACACCTTC,CASSPQDLLYGYTF
.,TRBD2,TRBJ2-3,TRBV2,TGTGCCAGCAGCGAAATAGCGGGAATGAGCACAGATACGCAGTATTTT,CASSEIAGMSTDTQYF
.,TRBD2,TRBJ2-3,TRBV25-1,TGTGCCAGCAGTGAATCCCGCGGCGGGGGGCCACACACAGATACGCAGTATTTT,CASSESRGGGPHTDTQYF
.,.,TRBJ1-1,TRBV6-1,TGTGCCAGCAGTGAACAGACAGGGAACACTGAAGCTTTCTTT,CASSEQTGNTEAFF
.,.,TRBJ2-3,TRBV19,TGTGCCAGTGGCCCCTGGAGGGCAGTGGATACGCAGTATTTT,CASGPWRAVDTQYF
once,TRBD1,TRBJ2-5,TRBV5-1,TGCGCCAGCAGCGTGGGACAGGGTACCGAAGAGACCCAGTACTTC,CASSVGQGTEETQYF
.,TRBD2,TRBJ2-5,TRBV5-5,TGTGCCAGCAGACGGGGAAGCGGGAGGGCGGTTGGAGAGACCCAGTACTTC,CASRRGSGRAVGETQYF
.,.,TRBJ2-4,TRBV7-8,TGTGCCAGCAGCTTAGTGGGCAGAATAGCCAAAAACATTCAGTACTTC,CASSLVGRIAKNIQYF
.,.,TRBJ1-5,TRBV6-1,TGTGCCAGCAGTGAAGGAGCGGGAGGGCCGAGCAATCAGCCCCAGCATTTT,CASSEGAGGPSNQPQHF
.,.,TRBJ1-3,TRBV5-6,TGTGCCAGCAGGCCTTACGGGTCTGGAAACACCATATATTTT,CASRPYGSGNTIYF
.,TRBD2,TRBJ2-3,TRBV28,TGTGCCAGCAGTTTAGGACTAGCGGGGGGGCTAGGGGATACGCAGTATTTT,CASSLGLAGGLGDTQYF
.,TRBD1,TRBJ2-5,TRBV3-1/TRBV3-2,TGTGCCAGCAGCCACCCGACAGGGGGCGAAGAGACCCAGTACTTC,CASSHPTGGEETQYF
.,.,TRBJ1-6,TRBV6-6,TGTGCCAGCAGTCCCGTCTTGGCAGGTCCCTATAATTCACCCCTCCACTTT,CASSPVLAGPYNSPLHF
.,TRBD1,TRBJ2-7,TRBV6-6,TGTGCCAGCAGGGGAGGGACAGGGGACCCCTACGAGCAGTACTTC,CASRGGTGDPYEQYF
.,.,TRBJ1-6,TRBV7-2,TGTGCCAGCAGTCAGGTGAATTCACCCCTCCACTTT,CASSQVNSPLHF
.,.,TRBJ1-6,TRBV11-3,TGTGCCAGCAGCTTAGTAACCTACTCCTATAATTCACCCCTCCACTTT,CASSLVTYSYNSPLHF
few,TRBD2,TRBJ2-5,TRBV7-9,TGTGCCAGCAGCCATCGACTAGCGGGAATGGAGACCCAGTACTTC,CASSHRLAGMETQYF
.,TRBD2,TRBJ2-2,TRBV3-1/TRBV3-2,TGTGCCAGCAGTGAAAGCGGGGGGGCGACCGGGGAGCTGTTTTTT,CASSESGGATGELFF
.,.,TRBJ2-1,TRBV7-8,TGTGCCAGCAGCTTAGGGGATCCGGGAGTGGGATCCAATGAGCAGTTCTTC,CASSLGDPGVGSNEQFF
.,TRBD2,TRBJ2-1,TRBV12-5,TGTGCTAGTGGTTTGGTATTCCCCCGGGGAGGGGCGATTGAGCAGTTCTTC,CASGLVFPRGGAIEQFF
.,TRBD1,TRBJ1-4,TRBV5-1,TGCGCCAGCAGCGGAGCAGGGGGAAAGGAGGAAAAACTGTTTTTT,CASSGAGGKEEKLFF
.,.,TRBJ1-5,TRBV27,TGTGCCAGCAGTTTGTGGGGGGGGGTTAGGAATCAGCCCCAGCATTTT,CASSLWGGVRNQPQHF
.,TRBD1,TRBJ1-6,TRBV2,TGTGCCAGCTCGACGGGACAGGGGGATAATTCACCCCTCCACTTT,CASSTGQGDNSPLHF
.,.,TRBJ2-3,TRBV7-9,TGTGCCAGCAGCTTAGGGGGCGCGAGTACAGATACGCAGTATTTT,CASSLGGASTDTQYF
.,TRBD2,TRBJ2-2,TRBV28,TGTGCCAGCATCTCTAGACTAGCGGGGGGGCTGGACACCGGGGAGCTGTTTTTT,CASISRLAGGLDTGELFF
.,TRBD1,TRBJ1-4,TRBV19,TGTGCCAGTAGACCTTCAGGGGGATATGATGAAAAACTGTTTTTT,CASRPSGGYDEKLFF
.,TRBD2,TRBJ2-1,TRBV11-2,TGTGCCAGCAGCTTCGGTGCAGCGGGGGGGCCTCAGTTCTTC,CASSFGAAGGPQFF
.,.,TRBJ1-6,TRBV5-6,TGTGCCAGCAGCTTGGGGCGGTATAATTCACCCCTCCACTTT,CASSLGRYNSPLHF
.,.,TRBJ2-1,TRBV19,TGTGCCAGTTTGGGGGAGGCCTCCTACAATGAGCAGTTCTTC,CASLGEASYNEQFF
.,.,TRBJ1-2,TRBV4-1,TGCGCCAGCAGCCAAGTCCGGGGAGAAACCGAGAGTGGCTACACCTTC,CASSQVRGETESGYTF
.,.,TRBJ1-2,TRBV2,TGTGCCAGCAGTAGGCGGGACGCCTCGCATGGCTACACCTTC,CASSRRDASHGYTF
.,.,TRBJ2-3,TRBV7-2,TGTGCCAGCAGCTGGAGAGGGGGGAGGGCAGATACGCAGTATTTT,CASSWRGGRADTQYF
.,TRBD2,TRBJ2-3,TRBV6-6,TGTGCCAGCGCCCCACCTAGCGGGGGGGGTTCAGATACGCAGTATTTT,CASAPPSGGGSDTQYF
.,.,TRBJ2-2,TRBV7-9,TGTGCCAGCAGCTACTACAGTCGGGGGACCGGGGAGCTGTTTTTT,CASSYYSRGTGELFF
few,.,TRBJ1-6,TRBV5-4,TGTGCCAGCAGCTTGGACAGGGCATCAAATAATTCACCCCTCCACTTT,CASSLDRASNNSPLHF
.,TRBD2,TRBJ2-5,TRBV25-1,TGTGCCAGCAGTGAATTTGGGGGGGGGCAAGAGACCCAGTACTTC,CASSEFGGGQETQYF
.,.,TRBJ1-2,TRBV12-3/TRBV12-4,TGTGCCAGCAGCATCGACAGGATTGGCTACACCTTC,CASSIDRIGYTF
.,.,TRBJ1-4,TRBV6-6,TGTGCCAGCAGTTATCGAGGAGAGAATGAAAAACTGTTTTTT,CASSYRGENEKLFF